These 27 T cell receptor beta chains share one sample of origin, sequenced in a study of beta chain features in type 1 diabetes. Of the isolated RNA, all was reverse transcribed, and so the sequenced material was expressed TCRB transcripts. TCRdb's table, derived via immunoSEQ multiplex PCR, lists solely in-frame clones and lacks some. Of under 400,000 clones listed, about 20% are singletons. The sequencing sample was made of naive CD4+ T cells from blood. The receptors come from a woman younger than 30 in good health.

The V call is TRBV13, the J call TRBJ2-5; 10 nucleotides agree with TRBD2. The J segment lost 3 bases and the V segment lost 5 bases, leaving 12 bases of the junction unmatched. Germline V gene sequence: CDR1 PRHDT, CDR2 FYEKMQ (reference sequence). The CDR3 has 17 amino acids. CDR3 DNA: TGTGCCAGCAGCCCTAGGGTCCGGACTAGCGGAAAAGAGACCCAGTACTTC. The encoded protein is CASSPRVRTSGKETQYF.

The sample holds a few counts of this clone. The V gene is TRBV5-1, the J gene TRBJ1-1, with D tentatively TRBD1 (6 bases). V lost 2 bases and J 6 bases, leaving 8 bases between the germline ends. The CDR3 runs 12 residues. Germline V gene lookup returns CDR1 SGHRS and CDR2 YFSETQ. Here the CDR3 reads CASSFRGPEAFF. In nucleotides, the CDR3 is TGCGCCAGCAGCTTCAGGGGCCCTGAAGCTTTCTTT.

The chain carries TRBV5-6 and TRBJ1-2; D unclear. Germline CDR1 is SGHDT and CDR2 is YYEEEE. The V end was cut by 3 bases, the J end by 3 bases, with 18 bases between. The CDR3 is 16 amino acids. The CDR3 DNA reads TGTGCCAGCAGCTCCCTTGGGTGGGCGCCCGACTATGGCTACACCTTC. This sequence encodes CASSSLGWAPDYGYTF.

This clone was counted a single time. The chain has TRBV9 and TRBJ2-3, with 14 bases aligning to TRBD2. Germline CDR1 reads SGDLS; CDR2 reads YYNGEE. The CDR3 length is 18 residues. Germline trimming cut 4 bases from V and 0 bases from J; bases unmatched to any gene: 7. CDR3 loop: CASSLGLAGGPSTDTQYF. The CDR3 nucleotides read TGTGCCAGCAGCCTAGGACTAGCGGGGGGTCCTAGCACAGATACGCAGTATTTT.

The J gene is TRBJ1-5, the V gene TRBV15; D unresolved. There are 14 residues in the CDR3. Germline V gene lookup returns CDR1 LNHNV and CDR2 YYDKDF (reference sequence). The V end lost 4 bases, the J end lost 3 bases, and 10 bases lay between the germline ends. Written as DNA, the CDR3 is TGTGCCACCAGCACCCCGAGGGACAATCAGCCCCAGCATTTT. Protein sequence: CATSTPRDNQPQHF.

The rearrangement links TRBV29-1 to TRBJ2-5, with TRBD1 matching over 9 bases. The CDR3 extends over 13 amino acids. J was trimmed by 5 bases and V by 5 bases; bases with no gene match: 6. CDR1 is SQVTM, CDR2 ANQGSEA, per germline. The CDR3, as DNA: TGCAGCGTTCTACAGGGGGCTGGGGAGACCCAGTACTTC. Amino acid sequence: CSVLQGAGETQYF.

The chain uses TRBV9 and TRBJ2-1; 10 bases line up with TRBD2. Germline V gives CDR1 SGDLS, CDR2 YYNGEE. The junction had 1 base not matched to a gene; V was cut back by 5 bases and J by 8 bases. The CDR3 runs to 12 residues. CDR3: CASRAGGDEQFF. The CDR3 DNA reads as TGTGCCAGCAGAGCGGGGGGGGATGAGCAGTTCTTC.

V usage is TRBV28 and J usage is TRBJ1-5; D gene ambiguous. Trimming removed 3 bases from V and 4 bases from J, with 4 bases in between. Germline CDR1 is MDHEN and CDR2 is SYDVKM. The CDR3 is 12 residues long. In DNA, the CDR3 is TGTGCCAGCAGTTTCAGTAATCAGCCCCAGCATTTT. Translation: CASSFSNQPQHF.

This rearrangement joins TRBV30 to TRBJ1-1, with D perhaps matching TRBD1 (5 bases). The CDR3 spans 15 residues. Germline lookup yields CDR1 GTSNPN and CDR2 SVGIG (reference sequence). V lost 7 bases and J 3 bases, leaving 21 bases between the germline ends. Here the CDR3 reads CASGIPRTGDTEAFF. CDR3 DNA: TGTGCCTCCGGCATTCCTAGGACGGGGGACACTGAAGCTTTCTTT.

This clone has a handful of counts. CDR3 region: CASSLSYRGAETQYF. The DNA of the CDR3 is TGCGCCAGCAGCCTAAGTTACAGGGGAGCGGAGACCCAGTACTTC. J is TRBJ2-5 and V is TRBV4-3; 7 positions agree with TRBD1. The CDR3 length is 15 residues. Germline CDR1 and CDR2: LGHNA and YSLEER. Trimming at V came to 4 bases and at J to 5 bases, leaving 10 bases not matched to a gene.

The chain carries TRBV9 and TRBJ2-1, with D possibly matching TRBD2 (5 bases). The V end lost 2 bases, the J end lost 5 bases, and 5 bases lay between the germline ends. This CDR3 has 12 amino acids. CDR1 is SGDLS and CDR2 is YYNGEE in the germline V gene. The CDR3 here is CASSVSDNEQFF. In DNA form, the CDR3 reads TGTGCCAGCAGCGTTAGCGACAATGAGCAGTTCTTC.

This clone has more than one count but fewer than ten. The chain has TRBV29-1 and TRBJ1-1, with D perhaps matching TRBD1 (5 bases). The CDR3 consists of 12 residues. Germline CDR1 reads SQVTM; CDR2 reads ANQGSEA. V lost 7 bases and J lost 1, with 10 bases in between. The CDR3 spells CSGGLKNTEAFF. CDR3 DNA: TGCAGCGGGGGACTCAAGAACACTGAAGCTTTCTTT.

This chain links TRBV7-2 with TRBJ2-5, with a tentative D call TRBD2 (6 bases). Gene TRBJ2-7 matches the end of the DNA better, so the J call may be wrong. The CDR3 is 13 residues long. The germline V gene has CDR1 SGHTA and CDR2 FQGNSA. The CDR3 sequence: CASSVPPSVEQYF. The CDR3 bases are TGTGCCAGCAGCGTGCCCCCTAGCGTCGAGCAGTACTTC.

There are a few counts of this clone. CDR3 sequence: CASSPPGDDSRPQHF. DNA of the CDR3: TGTGCCAGCTCACCACCCGGGGATGACTCACGGCCCCAGCATTTT. The chain has TRBV18 and TRBJ1-5; no clear D gene. The CDR3 is 15 amino acids. V was pared by 0 bases and J by 9 bases, with 15 bases between. Germline values: CDR1 KGHSH, CDR2 LQKENI.

The J gene is TRBJ2-2, the V gene TRBV18, with TRBD2 as a possible D gene (6 bases). Germline CDR1 and CDR2: KGHSH and LQKENI. CDR3 size: 15 residues. The V and J ends lost 10 bases and 5 bases respectively, with 20 bases between them. CDR3 sequence reads: CATPMRGVGTGELFF. CDR3 in DNA: TGTGCCACCCCGATGCGGGGCGTTGGTACCGGGGAGCTGTTTTTT.

V and J are TRBV15 and TRBJ2-7; perhaps TRBD1 as D (6 bases). The V and J ends lost 0 bases and 1 base respectively, with 10 bases between them. This CDR3 contains 15 residues. Germline V gene lookup returns CDR1 LNHNV and CDR2 YYDKDF (reference sequence). CDR3 nucleotide sequence: TGTGCCACCAGCAGAGAATCGGACAGTTCCTACGAGCAGTACTTC. As protein: CATSRESDSSYEQYF.

The genes are TRBV29-1 and TRBJ2-3; 9 bases match TRBD2. J gave up 0 bases and V 3 bases, and 4 bases lay outside the gene matches. Per the germline V gene, CDR1 is SQVTM and CDR2 is ANQGSEA. The CDR3 extends over 15 amino acids. CDR3 bases: TGCAGCGTTGAGCTAGCGGGGACTAGCACAGATACGCAGTATTTT. This translates into CSVELAGTSTDTQYF.

This clone was detected only a few times. The rearrangement joins TRBV29-1 to TRBJ2-1; D unresolved. There are 14 residues in the CDR3. Germline V lookup: CDR1 SQVTM, CDR2 ANQGSEA. Between the trimmed V and J ends, which lost 3 bases and 0 bases, there was a span of 9 bases. The CDR3 protein is CSVEGSSSYNEQFF. The DNA for the CDR3 is TGCAGCGTTGAGGGCAGTAGCTCCTACAATGAGCAGTTCTTC.

The chain combines TRBV2 with TRBJ2-5; D might be TRBD1 (5 bases). The CDR3 consists of 14 residues. The germline CDR1 and CDR2 sequences are SNHLY and FYNNEI. Trimming took off 6 bases at V and 1 base at J, with 12 bases between the two ends. The CDR3 DNA follows: TGTGCCAGCAGGCGACAGCTATCCCAAGAGACCCAGTACTTC. Translating it yields CASRRQLSQETQYF.

This clone was picked up one time. The chain recombines TRBV7-2 with TRBJ2-7, with a tentative D call TRBD2 (7 bases). With 3 bases removed from V and 5 bases from J, the gap between germline ends came to 14 bases. The V gene's germline CDR1 is SGHTA and CDR2 FQGNSA. The CDR3 runs to 14 residues. Here the CDR3 reads CASSLGGAGNEQYF. The CDR3 DNA reads TGTGCCAGCAGCTTGGGGGGGGCCGGGAACGAGCAGTACTTC.

The rearrangement uses TRBV30 and TRBJ2-7, with 8 positions matching TRBD2. Germline assignment: CDR1 GTSNPN and CDR2 SVGIG (reference sequence). The trim removed 5 bases at V and 6 bases at J, leaving 9 bases unmatched. The CDR3 covers 13 residues. The CDR3 sequence: CAWSRTSWGEQYF. The CDR3 coding sequence is TGTGCCTGGTCCAGGACTAGCTGGGGCGAGCAGTACTTC.

The table lists this clone with a few counts. This chain joins TRBV19 and TRBJ2-3; D gene ambiguous. This CDR3 contains 12 residues. CDR1 is LNHDA, CDR2 SQIVND, per germline (reference sequence). The V and J ends lost 5 bases and 4 bases respectively, with 7 bases between them. In DNA form, the CDR3 reads TGTGCCAGTAGTCTGGGCCCAGATACGCAGTATTTT. The encoded protein is CASSLGPDTQYF.

This clone was seen only a few times. This chain uses TRBV2 with TRBJ2-7, with 9 bases that match TRBD2. CDR1 and CDR2 (germline): SNHLY, FYNNEI. V gave up 5 bases and J gave up 3 bases; unmatched junction bases: 2. This CDR3 is built from 13 residues. Here the CDR3 reads CASSKREDYEQYF. The CDR3 nucleotides read TGTGCCAGCAGTAAGCGGGAGGACTACGAGCAGTACTTC.

The V gene is TRBV5-1, the J gene TRBJ2-3; D is possibly TRBD2 (6 bases). The CDR3 covers 16 residues. The V end was cut by 2 bases, the J end by 1 base, with 14 bases between. Germline V CDR1 and CDR2: SGHRS, YFSETQ. CDR3 nucleotides: TGCGCCAGCAGCTTCTTACTAGCCCGACGCACAGATACGCAGTATTTT. It encodes CASSFLLARRTDTQYF. Filled out from reference TRBV5-1 and TRBJ2-3, the complete variable domain reads KAGVTQTPRYLIKTRGQQVTLSCSPISGHRSVSWYQQTPGQGLQFLFEYFSETQRNKGNFPGRFSGRQFSNSRSEMNVSTLELGDSALYLCASSFLLARRTDTQYFGPGTRLTVL.

This clone was picked up one time. V gene TRBV28 combines with J gene TRBJ2-7, with TRBD1 identical over 9 bases. The CDR3 is 16 amino acids. CDR1 and CDR2 (germline): MDHEN, SYDVKM. With V trimmed by 5 bases and J by 3 bases, 11 bases remained unmatched. The CDR3 is CASSTTSGTGRYEQYF. The CDR3 DNA reads TGTGCCAGCAGTACCACCTCCGGGACAGGGCGCTACGAGCAGTACTTC.

Here the CDR3 reads CASSLAPPGSYQTQYF. The DNA of the CDR3 is TGTGCCAGCAGCTTGGCCCCGCCAGGTTCCTACCAGACCCAGTACTTC. The V and J genes are TRBV5-4 and TRBJ2-5; D ambiguous. Germline CDR1 and CDR2: SGHNT and YYREEE (reference sequence). The CDR3 has 16 amino acids. Trimming removed 0 bases from V and 6 bases from J, with 18 bases in between.

This clone showed up just a few times. V gene TRBV7-2 combines with J gene TRBJ1-5; D not certain. V was trimmed by 5 bases and J by 0 bases, leaving 11 bases between them. In germline, CDR1 is SGHTA, CDR2 FQGNSA. CDR3 length: 15 residues. CDR3 sequence: CASSPRIDSNQPQHF. The CDR3 bases are TGTGCCAGCAGCCCCAGGATCGATAGCAATCAGCCCCAGCATTTT.